The TCR beta chain under discussion was sequenced for a study of T-cell memory formation after mild COVID-19. The V end lost 0 bases, the J end lost 0 bases, and 10 bases lay between the germline ends. CDR1 and CDR2 from the germline V gene are DFQATT and SNEGSKA (reference sequence). CDR3 size: 15 residues. TCR alpha and TCR beta cDNA libraries with sample barcodes and UMIs came from 5'RACE using constant-segment primers. TCRdb reprocessed the 5' RACE reads via MiXCR and lists one record per CDR3 protein. The sample carries more than 250,000 distinct CDR3 sequences, around 15% recorded once. The chain carries TRBV20-1 and TRBJ2-3, with a possible D match to TRBD2 (5 bases). This sequence originates from a man aged 18 to 29 who had mild COVID-19 (a few samples of this study predate the infection). Cell type and time point are not known. The source material was PBMCs or a T cell subset sorted from them (not recorded which). CDR3 in DNA: TGCAGTGCTAGAGATCTAGCAGCCAGCACAGATACGCAGTATTTT. This gives the protein CSARDLAASTDTQYF.